These 17 T cell receptor beta chains were all obtained from the same sample, sequenced in a study of regulatory T cells in long-lasting Graves disease. Time point: persistent/refractory GD, antithyroid drugs over 5 years with positive TRAb. Preparation of the TCR library used RNA extracted from PBMCs. Through Arm-PCR of CDR3 regions and iRepertoire HTBI primers, TCR beta libraries were built. One entry per CDR3 protein results from TCRdb running MiXCR on the multiplex PCR reads. The sample records roughly 470,000 distinct CDR3 sequences, less than 25% being singletons. This material consisted of peripheral blood mononuclear cells (PBMCs), taken when the disease was refractory, from a patient treated with antithyroid drugs. These receptors were obtained from a female donor with Graves disease.

The table lists this clonotype with many counts. CDR3 DNA: TGTGCCAGCAGCTGGCGGGGTCGCGGGCCTACGGGGCACGAGCAGTACTTC. Its protein product is CASSWRGRGPTGHEQYF. The J gene is TRBJ2-7, the V gene TRBV7-2; D possibly corresponds to TRBD2 (6 bases). In germline, CDR1 is SGHTA, CDR2 FQGNSA. The CDR3 is 17 residues long. Trimming pared 4 bases from V and 5 bases from J, leaving 24 bases between.

The chain joins TRBV4-1 to TRBJ2-7; D remains ambiguous. The CDR3 consists of 13 residues. Deletions cut 1 base from V and 7 bases from J, with 11 bases between. Germline lookup yields CDR1 MGHRA and CDR2 YSYEKL. CDR3 coding DNA: TGCGCCAGCAGCCAAGGGGTGAAGAGGGAGCAGTACTTC. This gives the protein CASSQGVKREQYF.

This clonotype was seen a few times. The CDR3 DNA follows: TGTGCCAGCAGCCAAGATTCGGGGTTTCCTCTGTACTTC. Translation gives CASSQDSGFPLYF. The chain combines TRBV4-2 with TRBJ2-4, with D possibly being TRBD2 (5 bases). Germline V gene sequence: CDR1 LGHNA, CDR2 YNFKEQ. V shed 0 bases and J shed 15 bases, with 15 bases lying between them. CDR3 length: 13 residues.

The table lists this clonotype with many counts. The chain couples TRBV7-8 to TRBJ1-2; a weak D match, TRBD1 (5 bases). CDR3 size: 13 residues. The ends were cut back, 3 bases at V and 8 bases at J, with 13 bases in the middle. Looked up from germline, CDR1 is SGHVS and CDR2 is FQNEAQ. The CDR3 bases are TGTGCCAGCAGCTTTGCCAGGGCCTACGGCTACACCTTC. As protein: CASSFARAYGYTF. Filled out from reference TRBV7-8 and TRBJ1-2, the complete variable domain reads GAGVSQSPRYKVAKRGQDVALRCDPISGHVSLFWYQQALGQGPEFLTYFQNEAQLDKSGLPSDRFFAERPEGSVSTLKIQRTQQEDSAVYLCASSFARAYGYTFGSGTRLTVV.

V usage is TRBV19 and J usage is TRBJ1-1; maybe TRBD1 (6 bases). CDR1 and CDR2 from the germline V gene are LNHDA and SQIVND (reference sequence). Trimming shortened V by 4 bases and J by 4 bases, and 13 bases separated the two germline ends. CDR3 length equals 14 residues. The CDR3 spells CASSTNGQLTEAFF. The CDR3 DNA reads as TGTGCCAGTAGTACAAACGGACAGCTCACTGAAGCTTTCTTT.

V and J are TRBV4-1 and TRBJ1-2; D might be TRBD1 (5 bases). This CDR3 contains 14 residues. The V end lost 0 bases, the J end lost 3 bases, and 8 bases lay between the germline ends. The germline V gene encodes CDR1 MGHRA and CDR2 YSYEKL. The CDR3, as DNA: TGCGCCAGCAGCCAAGAGGGGGGAGACTATGGCTACACCTTC. This sequence encodes CASSQEGGDYGYTF.

The J gene is TRBJ2-7, the V gene TRBV10-2, with 8 bases identical to TRBD1. This CDR3 comprises 15 residues. Germline assignment: CDR1 WSHSY and CDR2 SAAADI. Trimming took 3 bases from V and 4 from J; bases not matched to a gene: 8. As DNA, the CDR3 is TGCGCCAGCAGTGAAGACAGGGGAAGCGGGTACGAGCAGTACTTC. Encoded protein: CASSEDRGSGYEQYF.

This clonotype came up many times. A junction boundary mismatches the germline segment, possibly from a read error. J is TRBJ2-7 and V is TRBV12-3 or TRBV12-4; D may be TRBD1 or TRBD2 (6 bases each). The length of the CDR3 is 13 residues. Here the CDR3 reads CASSPKGGFGCSF. CDR3 DNA: TGTGCCAGCAGTCCAAAGGGGGGTTTTGGTTGTAGCTTC.

Ten or more counts support this clonotype. The rearrangement uses TRBV18 and TRBJ1-2; D ambiguous. CDR3 size: 13 residues. V was pared by 3 bases and J by 5 bases, with 10 bases between. Per germline, CDR1 KGHSH and CDR2 LQKENI. The DNA of the CDR3 is TGTGCCAGCTCACCGGACGGAAAGTATGGCTACACCTTC. Translating it yields CASSPDGKYGYTF.

On this clonotype itself: It differs at one base from a far larger clone, so likely a read error. This chain connects TRBV6-9 to TRBJ1-1; D gene unclear. The CDR3 runs 13 residues. Germline V gene data show CDR1 as MNHGY and CDR2 as SVAAGI. CDR3 DNA sequence: TGTGTCAGCAGTTACGTGCGGACCACTGAAGCTTTCTTT. Amino acids: CVSSYVRTTEAFF.

Remarks on this clonotype: This may be a read error, as it is one base from a much larger clone. The J gene is TRBJ2-5, the V gene TRBV20-1, with D unclear. Per the germline V gene, CDR1 is DFQATT and CDR2 is SNEGSKA (reference sequence). The CDR3 loop spans 14 amino acids. V was trimmed by 0 bases and J by 2 bases, leaving 10 bases between them. For the CDR3, the DNA is TGCAGTGCTAGAGACGCAGTCGCACAAGAGACCCAGTACTTC. Its translation is CSARDAVAQETQYF.

The V gene is TRBV28, the J gene TRBJ2-1; the match to TRBD1 covers 10 bases. CDR3 length equals 13 residues. Germline V gives CDR1 MDHEN, CDR2 SYDVKM. Trimming took 9 bases from V and 9 from J; bases not matched to a gene: 8. CDR3 sequence: CASDRGLGAEQFF. In DNA form, the CDR3 reads TGTGCCAGTGACAGGGGGCTCGGCGCTGAGCAGTTCTTC.

The sample holds a few counts of this clonotype. This rearrangement joins TRBV5-1 to TRBJ1-1, with D perhaps matching TRBD1 (5 bases). This CDR3 contains 15 residues. The ends were cut back, 4 bases at V and 0 bases at J, with 13 bases in the middle. CDR1 is SGHRS and CDR2 is YFSETQ in the germline V gene. The CDR3 is CASSPLGGVNTEAFF. The CDR3 DNA reads TGCGCCAGCAGCCCGCTCGGGGGGGTGAACACTGAAGCTTTCTTT.

The chain links TRBV9 to TRBJ2-7; 7 bases match TRBD1. Germline values: CDR1 SGDLS, CDR2 YYNGEE. This CDR3 comprises 15 residues. The V and J ends lost 7 bases and 3 bases, in that order; junction bases with no gene match: 13. In DNA form, the CDR3 reads TGTGCCAGCGCCGAGGGGGACAGCCAAATCTACGAGCAGTACTTC. Its protein product is CASAEGDSQIYEQYF.

J is TRBJ1-1 and V is TRBV5-1, with TRBD1 matching over 11 bases. V was pared by 3 bases and J by 6 bases, with 1 base of the junction left unmatched. The germline gives CDR1 SGHRS, CDR2 YFSETQ. This CDR3 is built from 13 residues. CDR3 coding DNA: TGCGCCAGCAGCTGGGACAGGGGGGCTGAAGCTTTCTTT. Amino acid sequence: CASSWDRGAEAFF. Complete variable domain (other parts from reference TRBV5-1 and TRBJ1-1): KAGVTQTPRYLIKTRGQQVTLSCSPISGHRSVSWYQQTPGQGLQFLFEYFSETQRNKGNFPGRFSGRQFSNSRSEMNVSTLELGDSALYLCASSWDRGAEAFFGQGTRLTVV.

This clonotype was detected a few times. The chain recombines TRBV28 with TRBJ2-2; 7 positions agree with TRBD1. Germline CDR1 MDHEN, CDR2 SYDVKM. This CDR3 has 15 residues. The V gene end was trimmed by 7 bases and the J gene end by 6 bases; junction bases not matched to a gene: 11. The CDR3 DNA reads TGTGCCAGCACCATTACAGGGGATGGGTCCGGGGAGCTGTTTTTT. Amino acids: CASTITGDGSGELFF.

This clonotype came up many times. Here the CDR3 reads CASIQGGTGENSPLHF. The CDR3 DNA follows: TGTGCCAGCATTCAGGGGGGGACGGGCGAAAATTCACCCCTCCACTTT. The chain couples TRBV28 to TRBJ1-6; 7 bases are a match to TRBD1. V was clipped by 7 bases and J by 7 bases; unmatched bases: 13. CDR3 size: 16 residues. Germline V gene sequence: CDR1 MDHEN, CDR2 SYDVKM.